Shown below are 11 T cell receptor beta chains from a single sample sequenced in a study of shared clonotypes between healthy human individuals. Assay: immunoSEQ multiplex PCR; the TCRdb copy retains only in-frame clones and omits some. The sample has about 460,000 clones, around 77% seen once. The source material was PBMCs. Receptors originate from a woman aged 40 to 49 in good health. Some clones in this sample may be carry-over from other donors' samples.

Note on this clone: Other DNA sequences in this sample translate to the same CDR3. The rearrangement links TRBV30 to TRBJ2-3, with D possibly matching TRBD2 (5 bases). This CDR3 spans 13 amino acids. Trimming cost V 0 bases and J 4 bases, with 8 bases left between them. The germline V gene has CDR1 GTSNPN and CDR2 SVGIG (reference sequence). CDR3 nucleotides: TGTGCCTGGAGTGTTGGACTCGCAGATACGCAGTATTTT. Its translation is CAWSVGLADTQYF.

There are a few counts of this clone. This likely reflects a read error, since a far larger clone is one base away. In the same sample, other DNA sequences code for this CDR3. The chain carries TRBV5-1 and TRBJ1-1; no reliable D call. Germline V gene sequence: CDR1 SGHRS, CDR2 YFSETQ. This CDR3 region has 12 residues. This chain's CDR3 is CASRLSNTEAFF. DNA for the CDR3: TGCGCCAGCAGGTTAAGTAACACTGAAGCCTTCTTT.

Concerning this clone: The same CDR3 is also encoded by other DNA sequences in this sample. The rearrangement joins TRBV5-1 to TRBJ2-5; TRBD2 might be the D (5 bases). The V gene's germline CDR1 is SGHRS and CDR2 YFSETQ. Trimming pared 1 base from V and 7 bases from J, leaving 8 bases between. The CDR3 consists of 12 residues. CDR3: CASSLNEGTQYF. The CDR3 coding sequence is TGCGCCAGCAGCTTGAATGAGGGGACCCAGTACTTC.

The CDR3 DNA is TGTGCCAGCTCACTGGGGGCCGAGACAGATACGCAGTATTTT. This translates into CASSLGAETDTQYF. This chain links TRBV18 with TRBJ2-3, with D possibly matching TRBD1 (6 bases). CDR3 size: 14 residues. CDR1 and CDR2 (germline): KGHSH, LQKENI. V shed 4 bases and J shed 3 bases, with 11 bases lying between them.

This chain joins TRBV4-3 and TRBJ2-1; D is perhaps TRBD2 (6 bases). Germline CDR1 reads LGHNA; CDR2 reads YSLEER. This CDR3 has 16 amino acids. Trimming removed 0 bases from V and 7 bases from J, with 16 bases in between. This CDR3 reads CASSQDLGGVRNEQFF. CDR3 nucleotide sequence: TGCGCCAGCAGCCAAGATCTGGGGGGAGTGCGGAATGAGCAGTTCTTC.

Of note for this clone: A far larger clone lies a single base away; this is likely a read error. This chain joins TRBV28 and TRBJ1-2; no definite D call. Trimming left V 6 bases short and J 6 bases short, with 23 bases between. The CDR3 length is 16 residues. The V gene's germline CDR1 is MDHEN and CDR2 SYDVKM. DNA for the CDR3: TGTGCCAGCAGCTTCCCTATAGGACCTCTTTCCCATGGCTACACCTTC. The encoded protein is CASSFPIGPLSHGYTF.

This chain joins TRBV5-1 and TRBJ2-5; D is possibly TRBD1 (6 bases). The CDR3 totals 13 residues. From germline, CDR1 is SGHRS and CDR2 YFSETQ. V was shortened by 4 bases and J by 3 bases, with 10 bases between the two germline ends. The CDR3 bases are TGCGCCAGCAGCCGGGACATCGAAGAGACCCAGTACTTC. Its translation is CASSRDIEETQYF.

A word on this clone: Because it lacks the conserved phenylalanine or tryptophan at the end, this CDR3 is likely a read error. The V and J genes are TRBV4-1 and TRBJ1-1; D uncertain. CDR1 MGHRA and CDR2 YSYEKL come from the germline V gene. The V and J ends lost 0 bases and 1 base respectively, with 9 bases between them. CDR3 size: 15 residues. The CDR3 nucleotides read TGCGCCAGCAGCCAAGACCCTGCCAGGAACACTGAAGCTTTCCTT. Translation: CASSQDPARNTEAFL.

The V call is TRBV5-1, the J call TRBJ2-7, with TRBD2 matching over 8 bases. The CDR3 spans 14 residues. Germline CDR1 is SGHRS and CDR2 is YFSETQ. After removal of 0 bases from V and 12 bases from J, the junction contained 11 bases not matched to a gene. CDR3 loop: CASSLAASGSSWYF. CDR3 bases: TGCGCCAGCAGCTTGGCCGCTAGCGGGTCCTCCTGGTACTTC.

With regard to this clone: A read error is possible here, since a much larger clone lies one base away. Other nucleotide sequences from this sample produce the same CDR3. The chain employs TRBV28 and TRBJ2-7, with TRBD2 identical over 13 bases. V dropped 6 bases and J dropped 2; count of bases not matched to a gene: 13. The CDR3 is 18 residues long. Germline V gene sequence: CDR1 MDHEN, CDR2 SYDVKM. CDR3 sequence: CASSFRGQGTSGTYEQYF. In nucleotides, the CDR3 is TGTGCCAGCAGCTTCCGGGGACAGGGGACTAGCGGGACCTACGAGCAGTACTTC.

This clone has a handful of counts. V gene TRBV11-3 combines with J gene TRBJ2-1, with TRBD2 matching 14 bases. CDR3 length equals 16 residues. Germline V CDR1 and CDR2: SGHNT, YENEEA. Unmatched junction bases numbered 8, after V lost 5 bases and J lost 8 bases. The CDR3 nucleotides read TGTGCCAGCAGCAAAGGGACTAGCGGGAGAAGCGATGAGCAGTTCTTC. Its translation is CASSKGTSGRSDEQFF.